The sequence of this TCR beta chain was determined in a study of monozygotic twins with inflammatory bowel disease. Study results and caveats: Diversity of TCRbeta measured by inverse Simpson was lower in IBD patients than in healthy co-twins.

From around 3,300 ng of total RNA, each TCR library was prepared. Each sample had eight separate cDNA synthesis reactions. UMIs with a 6-nucleotide sample barcode were added by template switching. Using the 5' RACE reads, TCRdb records one entry per CDR3 protein without DNA. The sample has 150,000 or so distinct CDR3 sequences. The germline CDR1 and CDR2 sequences are DFQATT and SNEGSKA (reference sequence). The CDR3 length is 13 residues. Of note for this clonotype: The antigen is not known.

The source is a human donor with ulcerative colitis or Crohn's disease, or a healthy co-twin of an affected twin (not recorded which). V and J are TRBV20-1 and TRBJ2-5; no DNA is available, so the TRBD1 call from TCRdb remains unchecked. The sequencing input was blood. CDR3 sequence: CSALRKGAGTQYF.